The entry that follows covers one T cell receptor (beta chain) sequence. The data stem from a study of tumor-infiltrating lymphocytes in primary liver carcinoma. Each 20-30 mg portion of unsorted bulk tissue served as the source for co-extraction of RNA and DNA. A primer in the constant region served to generate TCR beta cDNA from approximately 460 ng of total RNA. Three nested multiplex PCR rounds, a slightly modified ARM-PCR, produced the libraries for TCR beta. The first two PCR rounds used TRBV1-TRBV30 primers with a Cbeta primer, roughly 10 cycles each. TCRdb redid the calling of the multiplex PCR reads with MiXCR, one entry per CDR3 protein. There are about 48,000 distinct CDR3 sequences in the sample; 70% to 80% occur only once, and about a quarter lies in the top ten. CDR1 SEHNR and CDR2 FQNEAQ come from the germline V gene (reference sequence). CDR3 length: 18 residues. With 2 bases removed from V and 8 bases from J, the gap between germline ends came to 25 bases.

The origin of this receptor is a man aged 35 to 55 with primary liver carcinoma and hepatitis B virus infection. The sample comprised liver tumor tissue from sampling region 3. Stated subset: tumor region T3, left-lateral pole. J is TRBJ2-1 and V is TRBV7-9; TRBD1 might be the D (5 bases). The CDR3 loop is CASSLSSGRDALTDEQFF. The CDR3 nucleotides are TGTGCCAGCAGCTTAAGCTCTGGCAGGGATGCCCTAACAGATGAGCAGTTCTTC.